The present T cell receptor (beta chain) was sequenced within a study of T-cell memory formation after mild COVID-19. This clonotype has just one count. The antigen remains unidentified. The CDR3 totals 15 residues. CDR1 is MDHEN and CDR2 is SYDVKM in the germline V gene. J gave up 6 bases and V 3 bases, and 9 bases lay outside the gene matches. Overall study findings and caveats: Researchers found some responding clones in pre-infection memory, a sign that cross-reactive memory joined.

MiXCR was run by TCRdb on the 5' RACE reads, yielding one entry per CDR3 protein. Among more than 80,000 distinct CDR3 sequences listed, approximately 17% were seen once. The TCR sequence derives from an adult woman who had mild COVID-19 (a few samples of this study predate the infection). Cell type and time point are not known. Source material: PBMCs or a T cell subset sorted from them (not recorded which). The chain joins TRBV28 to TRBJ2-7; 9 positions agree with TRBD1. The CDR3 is CASSFTGTGFSEQYF. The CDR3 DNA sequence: TGTGCCAGCAGTTTCACCGGGACAGGGTTCTCCGAGCAGTACTTC.